This T cell receptor (beta chain) is drawn from a study of control samples from healthy donors and cancer patients. Method: immunoSEQ multiplex PCR; TCRdb's copy keeps in-frame clones and lacks some. The data hold around 100,000 clones, with just over 85% observed a single time. V lost 2 bases and J lost 0, with 17 bases in between. Germline CDR1 is GTSNPN and CDR2 is SVGIG (reference sequence). CDR3 length: 17 amino acids. Input material: blood. The chain couples TRBV30 to TRBJ2-4; TRBD2 is a possible D gene (5 bases). This clonotype was sampled from a man between 25 and 39 years old in good health. In DNA, the CDR3 is TGTGCCTGGAGTATACCCCTAACTGGACTAGCCAAAAACATTCAGTACTTC. Translated, it gives CAWSIPLTGLAKNIQYF.